Listed here are 25 T cell receptor beta chains from one sample, sequenced in a study of T cells in Graves' hyperthyroidism and ophthalmopathy. From RNA transcripts, TCR beta CDR3 regions were amplified. In the first-round RT-PCR of the TCR CDR3, the HTBI primer set was used. MiXCR was run by TCRdb on the multiplex PCR reads, yielding one entry per CDR3 protein. The table records about 560,000 distinct CDR3 sequences, approximately 16% of them present only once. The sequencing sample was made of blood. The receptor source for this set is a woman between 18 and 29 years old with Graves' hyperthyroidism.

This clonotype came up a few times. The genes are TRBV7-9 and TRBJ2-6; no definite D call. The length of the CDR3 is 13 residues. Trimming removed 3 bases from V and 4 bases from J, with 4 bases in between. Germline loops: CDR1 SEHNR, CDR2 FQNEAQ (reference sequence). This CDR3 is CASSFFGANVLTF. In DNA, the CDR3 is TGTGCCAGCAGCTTTTTCGGGGCCAACGTCCTGACTTTC.

At least ten counts were recorded for this clonotype. The chain couples TRBV3-1 to TRBJ1-1; D remains unclear. The CDR3 contains 14 residues. CDR1 and CDR2 (germline): LGHDT, YNNKEL (reference sequence). V dropped 0 bases and J dropped 4 bases, with 9 bases sitting between them. The CDR3 here is CASSQDGRSTEAFF. The DNA for the CDR3 is TGTGCCAGCAGCCAAGATGGGAGGAGCACTGAAGCTTTCTTT.

As regards this clonotype: A much bigger clone sits one base away, suggesting this may be a read error. The chain combines TRBV2 with TRBJ2-7; a weak D match, TRBD1 (6 bases). CDR1 and CDR2 from the germline V gene are SNHLY and FYNNEI. Trimming pared 8 bases from V and 3 bases from J, leaving 17 bases between. This CDR3 is 14 amino acids long. CDR3 protein: CASGSWGRGYEQYF. DNA of the CDR3: TGTGCCAGCGGAAGTTGGGGCAGGGGCTACGAGCAGTACTTC.

As for this clonotype: Germline and junction disagree at one end, which may indicate a read error. This rearrangement joins TRBV10-2 to TRBJ1-5, with unresolved D. CDR1 is WSHSY, CDR2 SAAADI, per germline. The CDR3 runs 12 residues. The CDR3 coding sequence is TGCGCCAGCAGCGAGTTGATGCAGCCCCAGCATTTT. Its translation: CASSELMQPQHF.

This clonotype showed up just a few times. The V gene is TRBV10-1, the J gene TRBJ2-2, with a tentative D call TRBD1 (6 bases). This CDR3 comprises 15 residues. Trimming took off 2 bases at V and 0 bases at J, with 7 bases between the two ends. Germline V CDR1 and CDR2: WNHNN, SYGVQD (reference sequence). CDR3 sequence (DNA): TGCGCCAGCAGTGAGAACAGGGCGAACACCGGGGAGCTGTTTTTT. Translating it yields CASSENRANTGELFF.

This clonotype was detected only a few times. This chain connects TRBV4-2 to TRBJ2-1; D is undetermined. The V end was cut by 2 bases, the J end by 1 base, with 18 bases between. The CDR3 spans 18 residues. Germline assignment: CDR1 LGHNA and CDR2 YNFKEQ. The CDR3 DNA follows: TGTGCCAGCAGCCAACGCCGAGAGAGGCTTGCGTCCTACAATGAGCAGTTCTTC. It encodes CASSQRRERLASYNEQFF.

This clonotype occurred many times. The chain employs TRBV9 and TRBJ2-1; 9 nucleotides align to TRBD1. The V segment lost 0 bases and the J segment 6 bases; nucleotides outside the gene matches: 4. This CDR3 has 15 amino acids. Germline values: CDR1 SGDLS, CDR2 YYNGEE. The CDR3 reads CASSVEGQGLNEQFF. CDR3 DNA: TGTGCCAGCAGCGTAGAGGGACAGGGACTCAATGAGCAGTTCTTC. Based on the CDR3 plus reference TRBV9 and TRBJ2-1, the full variable domain is DSGVTQTPKHLITATGQRVTLRCSPRSGDLSVYWYQQSLDQGLQFLIQYYNGEERAKGNILERFSAQQFPDLHSELNLSSLELGDSALYFCASSVEGQGLNEQFFGPGTRLTVL.

This clonotype occurred many times. J is TRBJ1-5 and V is TRBV28; D unresolved. Trimming pared 2 bases from V and 9 bases from J, leaving 8 bases between. The CDR3 has 12 residues. Germline-derived CDR1 and CDR2 are MDHEN and SYDVKM. The CDR3 DNA sequence: TGTGCCAGCAGTTTAGTAGAGTCGCCCCAGCATTTT. As protein: CASSLVESPQHF.

This clonotype occurred a few times. This rearrangement joins TRBV5-4 to TRBJ2-7, with 11 bases aligning to TRBD2. The ends lost 4 bases at V and 4 bases at J; junction bases unmatched: 10. The CDR3 has 16 residues. In germline, CDR1 is SGHNT, CDR2 YYREEE (reference sequence). DNA for the CDR3: TGTGCCAGCAGCCCGACAACTAGCGGGAGCGGTTACGAGCAGTACTTC. This codes for CASSPTTSGSGYEQYF.

In its sample, this clonotype was seen a few times. The V call is TRBV19, the J call TRBJ1-1; D is ambiguous. The CDR3 spans 13 residues. With 10 bases removed from V and 0 bases from J, the gap between germline ends came to 12 bases. Germline V lookup: CDR1 LNHDA, CDR2 SQIVND (reference sequence). The CDR3 protein is CATMGTLNTEAFF. The CDR3, as DNA: TGTGCCACCATGGGCACGTTGAACACTGAAGCTTTCTTT.

This clonotype was detected ten times or more. The chain recombines TRBV29-1 with TRBJ2-5; 9 bases are a match to TRBD2. The CDR3 runs to 15 residues. The junction had 8 bases not matched to a gene; V was cut back by 3 bases and J by 3 bases. Germline V gene data show CDR1 as SQVTM and CDR2 as ANQGSEA. Here the CDR3 reads CSVDFFSGSEETQYF. CDR3 sequence (DNA): TGCAGCGTTGACTTCTTTAGCGGGAGCGAAGAGACCCAGTACTTC. Together with reference TRBV29-1 and TRBJ2-5, the CDR3 gives the full variable domain: SAVISQKPSRDICQRGTSLTIQCQVDSQVTMMFWYRQQPGQSLTLIATANQGSEATYESGFVIDKFPISRPNLTFSTLTVSNMSPEDSSIYLCSVDFFSGSEETQYFGPGTRLLVL.

This clonotype was seen a few times. The CDR3 protein is CASSSGTGLGDEAFF. The CDR3 DNA is TGTGCCAGCAGCTCGGGGACAGGCCTGGGGGATGAAGCTTTCTTT. V gene TRBV7-7 combines with J gene TRBJ1-1; 8 bases fit TRBD1. Per the germline V gene, CDR1 is SSHAT and CDR2 is FNYEAQ (reference sequence). V gave up 4 bases and J gave up 7 bases; unmatched junction bases: 11. CDR3 length: 15 residues.

This clonotype was seen many times. J is TRBJ2-7 and V is TRBV7-9, with D hard to call. The V end lost 4 bases, the J end lost 2 bases, and 6 bases lay between the germline ends. The germline V gene encodes CDR1 SEHNR and CDR2 FQNEAQ (reference sequence). The CDR3 contains 12 residues. The CDR3 DNA follows: TGTGCCAGCAGCTGGGTAGCCTACGAGCAGTACTTC. Translating it yields CASSWVAYEQYF.

The chain joins TRBV24-1 to TRBJ2-1, with TRBD1 matching 7 bases. The CDR3 length is 13 residues. Per germline, CDR1 KGHDR and CDR2 SFDVKD. V shed 9 bases and J 3 bases; nucleotides not matched to a gene: 4. Here the CDR3 reads CATQGVNYNEQFF. CDR3 DNA: TGTGCCACCCAGGGGGTAAACTACAATGAGCAGTTCTTC.

This clonotype showed up just a few times. The chain recombines TRBV7-6 with TRBJ2-5, with TRBD2 matching 13 bases. Germline CDR1 is SGHVS and CDR2 is FNYEAQ. CDR3 length: 18 residues. V trimming: 5 bases; J trimming: 4 bases; junction bases outside the gene matches: 13. The CDR3, as DNA: TGTGCCAGCAGCCAAAACCACTGGACTAGCGGGAGTCCAGAGACCCAGTACTTC. It specifies CASSQNHWTSGSPETQYF.

The table lists this clonotype with a few counts. The DNA of the CDR3 is TGTGCCTGGAGCTCCGTCGCTCTGAGGAATTCACCCCTCCACTTT. This encodes CAWSSVALRNSPLHF. The chain uses TRBV30 and TRBJ1-6, with D hard to call. The V and J ends lost 3 bases and 7 bases respectively, with 16 bases between them. Looked up from germline, CDR1 is GTSNPN and CDR2 is SVGIG (reference sequence). The CDR3 is 15 amino acids.

There are many counts of this clonotype. The CDR3 reads CATSDGTIGYNEQFF. The CDR3 nucleotides are TGTGCCACCAGCGATGGGACAATCGGGTACAATGAGCAGTTCTTC. This rearrangement joins TRBV24-1 to TRBJ2-1; D possibly corresponds to TRBD1 (6 bases). The CDR3 totals 15 residues. The germline V gene encodes CDR1 KGHDR and CDR2 SFDVKD. Trimming cost V 7 bases and J 4 bases, with 16 bases left between them.

At least ten counts were recorded for this clonotype. The J gene is TRBJ1-1, the V gene TRBV3-1; D remains ambiguous. V gave up 5 bases and J gave up 0 bases, with 13 bases separating them. CDR3 length: 15 residues. Germline V gene data show CDR1 as LGHDT and CDR2 as YNNKEL (reference sequence). The CDR3 sequence is CASSMDGWMNTEAFF. CDR3 in DNA: TGTGCCAGCAGCATGGACGGTTGGATGAACACTGAAGCTTTCTTT.

This clonotype was detected a few times. V gene TRBV28 combines with J gene TRBJ1-2; 7 bases are a match to TRBD1. CDR1 MDHEN and CDR2 SYDVKM come from the germline V gene. Germline trimming cut 10 bases from V and 7 bases from J; bases unmatched to any gene: 12. This CDR3 spans 13 amino acids. The CDR3 spells CAIMGQSRVGYTF. The CDR3 nucleotides read TGTGCCATTATGGGACAGTCTCGTGTTGGCTACACCTTC.

This clonotype was seen many times. The gene calls are TRBV12-3 or TRBV12-4 and TRBJ2-5, with a possible D match to TRBD1 (5 bases). Between the trimmed V and J ends, which lost 2 bases and 4 bases, there was a span of 8 bases. This CDR3 has 13 residues. The CDR3 sequence is CASSLSRAETQYF. The CDR3 DNA reads as TGTGCCAGCAGTTTAAGCAGGGCAGAGACCCAGTACTTC.

With respect to this clonotype: At one end, the junction sequence differs from germline, possibly due to a read error. This chain connects TRBV19 to TRBJ1-6; TRBD1 matches at 8 bases. The germline V gene encodes CDR1 LNHDA and CDR2 SQIVND (reference sequence). The CDR3 extends over 17 amino acids. The CDR3 region is CASSTRTGLGYNPPLHF. Here the CDR3 DNA reads TGTGCCAGTAGTACCCGGACAGGGCTGGGGTATAATCCACCCCTCCACTTT.

This clonotype was seen repeatedly, ten times or more. The chain uses TRBV6-1 and TRBJ1-1, with TRBD1 identical over 9 bases. The CDR3 extends over 13 amino acids. CDR1 and CDR2 (germline): MNHNS, SASEGT. J was trimmed by 7 bases and V by 6 bases; bases with no gene match: 6. DNA for the CDR3: TGTGCCAGCAGGGGACAGGGTGAAAGTGAAGCTTTCTTT. Translated: CASRGQGESEAFF.

The CDR3 protein is CATGDRGSYNEQFF. DNA of the CDR3: TGTGCCACCGGGGACAGGGGGTCCTACAATGAGCAGTTCTTC. J is TRBJ2-1 and V is TRBV12-3 or TRBV12-4; TRBD1 agrees at 11 bases. The CDR3 covers 14 residues. V shed 10 bases, J shed 1 base, and the junction held 3 bases outside the gene matches.

The table lists this clonotype with a few counts. The chain uses TRBV27 and TRBJ2-1; D is uncertain. From germline, CDR1 is MNHEY and CDR2 SMNVEV (reference sequence). The CDR3 runs 16 residues. Trimming stripped 5 bases from V and 4 bases from J, with 18 bases between. CDR3 in amino acids: CASSPRVAMAYNEQFF. For the CDR3, the DNA is TGTGCCAGCAGTCCCCGGGTTGCTATGGCGTACAATGAGCAGTTCTTC.

The chain joins TRBV12-3 or TRBV12-4 to TRBJ1-3; D is ambiguous. This CDR3 is 13 amino acids long. Trimming pared 5 bases from V and 2 bases from J, leaving 7 bases between. The CDR3 DNA reads TGTGCCAGCAGTGTCCACACTGGAAACACCATATATTTT. Translation: CASSVHTGNTIYF.